This TCR beta chain was identified during a study of shared T cell receptors in the human thymus. The assay was immunoSEQ multiplex PCR, and TCRdb's table has in-frame clones only and misses some. The sample lists 500,000 to 750,000 clones, over 75% occurring once. Trimming stripped 6 bases from V and 11 bases from J, with 11 bases between. This CDR3 is 11 amino acids long. Per the germline V gene, CDR1 is SGHDN and CDR2 is FVKESK. The same data also went into a second study, on human thymus T cells. This second report adds: Resections removed during corrective heart surgery provided the thymus tissue used.

This receptor was obtained from a boy under two years old with a congenital heart defect. V is TRBV14 and J is TRBJ1-5; D unclear. The sample was thymocytes. As DNA, the CDR3 is TGTGCCAGCAGTGAACCCGGGTCCCAGCATTTT. This sequence encodes CASSEPGSQHF. The full variable domain, with the rest looked up from reference TRBV14 and TRBJ1-5, is EAGVTQFPSHSVIEKGQTVTLRCDPISGHDNLYWYRRVMGKEIKFLLHFVKESKQDESGMPNNRFLAERTGGTYSTLKVQPAELEDSGVYFCASSEPGSQHFGDGTRLSIL.